The next 31 T cell receptor beta chains were all read from a single sample in a study of blood T cell repertoires in COVID-19. Profiled with immunoSEQ multiplex PCR; TCRdb holds only in-frame clones, not every one. The repertoire includes around 140,000 clones, about four fifths of them detected once, and roughly 4.8% sits in the top ten. Sequencing was performed on peripheral blood. Source of these receptors: a human donor in a cohort sampled during active COVID-19.

The V gene is TRBV2, the J gene TRBJ1-1; D gene uncertain. CDR1 SNHLY and CDR2 FYNNEI come from the germline V gene. V lost 6 bases to trimming and J lost 2 bases, with 13 bases between them. The CDR3 consists of 14 residues. CDR3 sequence: CASRATRDNTEAFF. The DNA of the CDR3 is TGTGCCAGCAGGGCGACAAGAGATAACACTGAAGCTTTCTTT.

This clone showed up just once. The chain is built from TRBV30 and TRBJ2-2, with a weak D call TRBD1 (6 bases). Germline V CDR1 and CDR2: GTSNPN, SVGIG (reference sequence). V was cut by 4 bases and J by 1 base, with 10 bases left in between. The CDR3 runs to 14 residues. CDR3 region: CAWKPGQNTGELFF. The CDR3 DNA follows: TGTGCCTGGAAACCGGGACAGAACACCGGGGAGCTGTTTTTT.

A few counts support this clone. V gene TRBV9 combines with J gene TRBJ1-6, with unresolved D. The CDR3 extends over 15 amino acids. V lost 0 bases and J lost 6, with 10 bases in between. Germline V lookup: CDR1 SGDLS, CDR2 YYNGEE. In DNA, the CDR3 is TGTGCCAGCAGCGTAGACGGAGGGCGTAATTCACCCCTCCACTTT. It encodes CASSVDGGRNSPLHF.

This chain uses TRBV24-1 with TRBJ2-1, with TRBD2 identical over 7 bases. This CDR3 has 16 amino acids. V trimming: 2 bases; J trimming: 0 bases; junction bases outside the gene matches: 3. The V gene's germline CDR1 is KGHDR and CDR2 SFDVKD. Written as DNA, the CDR3 is TGTGCCACCAGTGATTCCTTAGCGGGCTCCTACAATGAGCAGTTCTTC. This sequence encodes CATSDSLAGSYNEQFF.

This clone occurred a few times. The rearrangement uses TRBV28 and TRBJ1-2; D is perhaps TRBD1 (6 bases). The CDR3 contains 13 residues. Trimming cost V 7 bases and J 2 bases, with 11 bases left between them. Germline CDR1 and CDR2: MDHEN and SYDVKM. The CDR3 coding sequence is TGTGCCAGCACTCTTGGGGGCAACTATGGCTACACCTTC. Amino acids: CASTLGGNYGYTF.

This clone occurred once. The chain couples TRBV7-9 to TRBJ2-3, with TRBD2 identical over 14 bases. J was trimmed by 4 bases and V by 5 bases; bases with no gene match: 5. The CDR3 is made up of 16 amino acids. Per the germline V gene, CDR1 is SEHNR and CDR2 is FQNEAQ (reference sequence). DNA of the CDR3: TGTGCCAGCAGCCTGGGACTAGCGGGAGAATCAGATACGCAGTATTTT. Protein product: CASSLGLAGESDTQYF.

The chain links TRBV2 to TRBJ2-3, with TRBD2 matching 11 bases. Germline V gene sequence: CDR1 SNHLY, CDR2 FYNNEI. This CDR3 comprises 17 residues. V lost 5 bases, J lost 1 base, and 8 bases stayed unmatched. CDR3 protein: CASSTSGGPSGTDTQYF. CDR3 coding DNA: TGTGCCAGCAGTACTAGCGGGGGACCTAGCGGCACAGATACGCAGTATTTT.

The chain carries TRBV28 and TRBJ2-3; D is ambiguous. Germline CDR1 MDHEN, CDR2 SYDVKM. V lost 5 bases and J lost 2, with 17 bases in between. The CDR3 runs to 16 residues. The CDR3 reads CASSLGEGRDTDTQYF. The CDR3 region has the DNA TGTGCCAGCAGTCTAGGTGAAGGTCGCGACACAGATACGCAGTATTTT.

The chain links TRBV19 to TRBJ2-2; TRBD1 agrees at 7 bases. Losses at the gene ends were 4 bases for V and 6 bases for J; bases not matched to a gene: 5. Germline assignment: CDR1 LNHDA and CDR2 SQIVND (reference sequence). There are 14 residues in the CDR3. Here the CDR3 reads CASSTGTVSGELFF. For the CDR3, the DNA is TGTGCCAGTAGTACAGGGACAGTCTCCGGGGAGCTGTTTTTT.

The chain couples TRBV5-1 to TRBJ1-1; D call uncertain. Trimming cost V 0 bases and J 6 bases, with 12 bases left between them. This CDR3 is built from 14 residues. Germline V gives CDR1 SGHRS, CDR2 YFSETQ. The CDR3 protein is CASSLEAGRPEAFF. Here the CDR3 DNA reads TGCGCCAGCAGCTTGGAGGCGGGGAGGCCTGAAGCTTTCTTT.

The gene calls are TRBV13 and TRBJ1-3, with D tentatively TRBD1 (5 bases). Germline V lookup: CDR1 PRHDT, CDR2 FYEKMQ (reference sequence). With 6 bases removed from V and 0 bases from J, the gap between germline ends came to 15 bases. The CDR3 consists of 16 residues. This chain's CDR3 is CASRLQGVSSGNTIYF. CDR3 nucleotides: TGTGCCAGCAGACTCCAAGGGGTGAGCTCTGGAAACACCATATATTTT.

This sequence joins TRBV19 and TRBJ2-3, with 14 nucleotides matching TRBD2. Germline-derived CDR1 and CDR2 are LNHDA and SQIVND (reference sequence). The CDR3 length is 21 residues. V was pared by 4 bases and J by 3 bases, with 18 bases of the junction left unmatched. The DNA for the CDR3 is TGTGCCAGTAGTAGGAGGGTGCAGGGGACTAGCGGGAGATGGTTTACAGATACGCAGTATTTT. Amino acids: CASSRRVQGTSGRWFTDTQYF.

The V call is TRBV7-9, the J call TRBJ1-1; D remains ambiguous. There are 16 residues in the CDR3. V shed 2 bases and J shed 4 bases, with 17 bases lying between them. CDR1 and CDR2 (germline): SEHNR, FQNEAQ (reference sequence). The CDR3 sequence: CASSLSEGRGRTEAFF. As DNA, the CDR3 is TGTGCCAGCAGCTTAAGTGAAGGGCGGGGTCGCACTGAAGCTTTCTTT.

CDR3 residues: CATNRRGETQYF. The CDR3 DNA reads TGTGCCACCAACCGCAGGGGAGAGACCCAGTACTTC. The rearrangement joins TRBV7-9 to TRBJ2-5; TRBD1 is a possible D gene (6 bases). The V gene's germline CDR1 is SEHNR and CDR2 FQNEAQ (reference sequence). V was cut by 10 bases and J by 4 bases, with 13 bases left in between. The CDR3 extends over 12 amino acids.

The V and J genes are TRBV19 and TRBJ1-3, with 9 bases lining up with TRBD1. Germline V gene data show CDR1 as LNHDA and CDR2 as SQIVND (reference sequence). V was pared by 3 bases and J by 5 bases, with 14 bases of the junction left unmatched. The CDR3 is made up of 18 amino acids. CDR3 protein: CASSMSVLQGASRNTIYF. In DNA form, the CDR3 reads TGTGCCAGTAGTATGTCTGTTTTACAGGGGGCTTCGCGAAACACCATATATTTT.

The chain combines TRBV7-6 with TRBJ2-1; 8 bases agree with TRBD1. The J segment lost 7 bases and the V segment lost 2 bases, leaving 7 bases of the junction unmatched. CDR3 length: 15 residues. Germline CDR1 is SGHVS and CDR2 is FNYEAQ. CDR3 sequence (DNA): TGTGCCAGCAGCTTATCCGGGACAGGAGCTAATGAGCAGTTCTTC. Translating gives CASSLSGTGANEQFF.

This clone was seen at least ten times. The chain has TRBV7-9 and TRBJ2-5; D is uncertain. This CDR3 region has 15 residues. From germline, CDR1 is SEHNR and CDR2 FQNEAQ (reference sequence). Trimming removed 1 base from V and 4 bases from J, with 13 bases in between. The CDR3 DNA reads TGTGCCAGCAGCTTAGGCCGAGCCCGAGGAGAGACCCAGTACTTC. It encodes CASSLGRARGETQYF.

On this clone: This is likely a read error, given that the CDR3 carries no conserved phenylalanine or tryptophan at its end. No DNA is shown, since the ends of the CDR3 on it are uncertain; the CDR3 is the one TCRdb lists. The chain is built from TRBV18 and TRBJ1-2. The CDR3 has 13 amino acids, counting both end residues. In germline, CDR1 is KGHSH, CDR2 LQKENI. CDR3 protein: CASSPMGGQVSLL.

The rearrangement links TRBV6-4 to TRBJ2-3; 12 bases are a match to TRBD2. The CDR3 totals 15 residues. V lost 8 bases to trimming and J lost 4 bases; unmatched junction nucleotides: 7. CDR1 is MRHNA, CDR2 SNTAGT, per germline. CDR3 sequence (DNA): TGTGCCAGCGCCTTGACTAGCGGGAGCCCAGATACGCAGTATTTT. It specifies CASALTSGSPDTQYF.

This clone occurred once. The chain carries TRBV3-1 (or the pseudogene TRBV3-2) and TRBJ2-7; 8 positions agree with TRBD1. From germline, CDR1 is LGHDT and CDR2 YNNKEL (reference sequence). The V segment lost 6 bases and the J segment 3 bases; nucleotides outside the gene matches: 4. The CDR3 contains 13 residues. This CDR3 is CASSKTGGYEQYV. CDR3 in DNA: TGTGCCAGCAGTAAAACAGGGGGCTACGAGCAGTACGTC.

This chain joins TRBV7-3 and TRBJ1-1; 9 bases align to TRBD1. The CDR3 runs to 14 residues. V trimming: 5 bases; J trimming: 5 bases; junction bases outside the gene matches: 6. The germline CDR1 and CDR2 sequences are SGHTA and FQGTGA. In DNA form, the CDR3 reads TGTGCCAGCAGCAAGGACAGGGGAGGAACTGAAGCTTTCTTT. This sequence encodes CASSKDRGGTEAFF.

The V gene is TRBV30, the J gene TRBJ1-2, with TRBD1 as a possible D gene (6 bases). Trimming stripped 0 bases from V and 5 bases from J, with 10 bases between. The CDR3 totals 13 residues. CDR1 is GTSNPN and CDR2 is SVGIG in the germline V gene (reference sequence). The CDR3 sequence: CAWSVNRAYGYTF. Written as DNA, the CDR3 is TGTGCCTGGAGTGTAAACAGGGCTTATGGCTACACCTTC.

The V call is TRBV28, the J call TRBJ1-4, with unresolved D. Trimming took 3 bases from V and 2 from J, leaving 16 bases between them. Germline CDR1 MDHEN, CDR2 SYDVKM. There are 17 residues in the CDR3. CDR3: CASSFSGEVPTNEKLFF. DNA of the CDR3: TGTGCCAGCAGTTTCTCCGGGGAAGTTCCGACTAATGAAAAACTGTTTTTT.

The chain combines TRBV20-1 with TRBJ1-3; no clear D gene. The CDR3 loop spans 14 amino acids. V was cut by 3 bases and J by 2 bases, with 11 bases left in between. CDR1 and CDR2 from the germline V gene are DFQATT and SNEGSKA (reference sequence). CDR3 sequence: CSASVSGTGNTIYF. CDR3 DNA: TGCAGTGCTAGTGTCAGCGGAACTGGAAACACCATATATTTT.

The V gene is TRBV7-2, the J gene TRBJ2-3; D might be TRBD2 (6 bases). Trimming removed 7 bases at V and 1 base at J, with 15 bases between. Looked up from germline, CDR1 is SGHTA and CDR2 is FQGNSA. The CDR3 contains 15 residues. CDR3: CASNYLASRTDTQYF. CDR3 DNA: TGTGCCAGCAACTACCTAGCGAGCCGCACAGATACGCAGTATTTT. Full variable domain (rest looked up from reference TRBV7-2 and TRBJ2-3): GAGVSQSPSNKVTEKGKDVELRCDPISGHTALYWYRQSLGQGLEFLIYFQGNSAPDKSGLPSDRFSAERTGGSVSTLTIQRTQQEDSAVYLCASNYLASRTDTQYFGPGTRLTVL.

J is TRBJ2-2 and V is TRBV28; TRBD2 matches 14 bases. CDR1 is MDHEN and CDR2 is SYDVKM in the germline V gene. The V gene end was trimmed by 5 bases and the J gene end by 1 base; junction bases not matched to a gene: 6. The CDR3 length is 18 residues. The CDR3 loop is CASSQTSGGVGNTGELFF. CDR3 in DNA: TGTGCCAGCAGTCAGACTAGCGGGGGGGTTGGGAACACCGGGGAGCTGTTTTTT.

This clone showed up just once. The chain uses TRBV19 and TRBJ1-6, with 8 bases lining up with TRBD1. Trimming removed 3 bases from V and 16 bases from J; junction bases left unmatched: 11. Germline V lookup: CDR1 LNHDA, CDR2 SQIVND (reference sequence). There are 14 residues in the CDR3. The CDR3 nucleotides read TGTGCCAGTAGTATGGACAGGGAACCCTTACAGCTCCACTTT. Translated: CASSMDREPLQLHF. Combining the CDR3 with reference TRBV19 and TRBJ1-6 gives the whole variable domain DGGITQSPKYLFRKEGQNVTLSCEQNLNHDAMYWYRQDPGQGLRLIYYSQIVNDFQKGDIAEGYSVSREKKESFPLTVTSAQKNPTAFYLCASSMDREPLQLHFGNGTRLTVT.

The chain couples TRBV6-5 to TRBJ1-1; no clear D. Deletions cut 7 bases from V and 0 bases from J, with 12 bases between. From germline, CDR1 is MNHEY and CDR2 SVGAGI. This CDR3 is 14 amino acids long. CDR3 protein: CASNPGIVNTEAFF. Here the CDR3 DNA reads TGTGCCAGCAATCCGGGTATTGTGAACACTGAAGCTTTCTTT.

CDR3 bases: TGTGCCAGCAGTGAATACGGGAGGCGGGGAGGGGAAAAACTGTTTTTT. Translation: CASSEYGRRGGEKLFF. This chain uses TRBV25-1 with TRBJ1-4; D gene uncertain. Germline CDR1 reads MGHDK; CDR2 reads SYGVNS. The CDR3 is made up of 16 amino acids. The V end lost 0 bases, the J end lost 8 bases, and 16 bases lay between the germline ends.

J is TRBJ1-5 and V is TRBV5-5, with D possibly matching TRBD1 (5 bases). V was cut by 0 bases and J by 6 bases, with 10 bases left in between. CDR1 is SGHKS and CDR2 is YYEKEE in the germline V gene (reference sequence). CDR3 length: 14 amino acids. The DNA of the CDR3 is TGTGCCAGCAGCTTGGGCCAGGGTCGTCAGCCCCAGCATTTT. Protein sequence: CASSLGQGRQPQHF.

CDR3 region: CACTATNEKLFF. The CDR3 DNA reads TGTGCCTGTACAGCAACTAATGAAAAACTGTTTTTT. The gene calls are TRBV30 and TRBJ1-4, with D unresolved. V shed 6 bases and J shed 0 bases, with 5 bases lying between them. The germline gives CDR1 GTSNPN, CDR2 SVGIG (reference sequence). This CDR3 comprises 12 residues.